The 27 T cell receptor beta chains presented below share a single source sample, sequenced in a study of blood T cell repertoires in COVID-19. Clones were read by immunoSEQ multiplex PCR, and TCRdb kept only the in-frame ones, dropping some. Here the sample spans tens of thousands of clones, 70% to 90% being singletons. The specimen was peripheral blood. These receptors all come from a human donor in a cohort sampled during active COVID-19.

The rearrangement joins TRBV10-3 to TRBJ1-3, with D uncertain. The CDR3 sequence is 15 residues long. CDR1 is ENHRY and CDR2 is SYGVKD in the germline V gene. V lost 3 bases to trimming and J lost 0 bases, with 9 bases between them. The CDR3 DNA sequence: TGTGCCATCAGTGACAGGCAAAACTCTGGAAACACCATATATTTT. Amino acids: CAISDRQNSGNTIYF.

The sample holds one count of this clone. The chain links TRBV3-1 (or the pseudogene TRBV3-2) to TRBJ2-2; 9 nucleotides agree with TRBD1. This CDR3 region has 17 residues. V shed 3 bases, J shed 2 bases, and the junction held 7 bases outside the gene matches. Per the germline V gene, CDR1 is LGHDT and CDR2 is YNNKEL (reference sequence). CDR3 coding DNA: TGTGCCAGCAGCCAGTACGGGACAGGGAAAAACACCGGGGAGCTGTTTTTT. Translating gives CASSQYGTGKNTGELFF.

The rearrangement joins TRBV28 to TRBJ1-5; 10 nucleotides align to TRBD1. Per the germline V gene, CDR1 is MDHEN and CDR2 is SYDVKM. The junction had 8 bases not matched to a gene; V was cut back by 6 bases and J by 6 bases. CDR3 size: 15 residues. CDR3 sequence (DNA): TGTGCCAGCAGCCTGGGACAGGGGTTCCGTCAGCCCCAGCATTTT. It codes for CASSLGQGFRQPQHF.

CDR3 sequence: CASVGTGESGYTF. The CDR3 DNA is TGTGCCAGCGTAGGGACAGGTGAGAGTGGCTACACCTTC. The chain combines TRBV6-5 with TRBJ1-2, with 8 bases that match TRBD1. The ends lost 8 bases at V and 7 bases at J; junction bases unmatched: 9. Germline lookup yields CDR1 MNHEY and CDR2 SVGAGI. The CDR3 loop spans 13 amino acids.

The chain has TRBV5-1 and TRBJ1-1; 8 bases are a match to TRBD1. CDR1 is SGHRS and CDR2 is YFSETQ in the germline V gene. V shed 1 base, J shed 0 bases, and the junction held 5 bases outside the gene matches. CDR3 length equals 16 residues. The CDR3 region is CASSLRAGGMNTEAFF. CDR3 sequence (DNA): TGCGCCAGCAGCTTGAGGGCAGGGGGCATGAACACTGAAGCTTTCTTT.

CDR3 in DNA: TGTGCCAGCAGCCAAGAGTCTGGTCGGTACGAGCAGTACTTC. Protein sequence: CASSQESGRYEQYF. The chain recombines TRBV3-1 (or the pseudogene TRBV3-2) with TRBJ2-7, with D unclear. The germline V gene encodes CDR1 LGHDT and CDR2 YNNKEL (reference sequence). This CDR3 spans 14 amino acids. Trimming shortened V by 0 bases and J by 4 bases, and 10 bases separated the two germline ends.

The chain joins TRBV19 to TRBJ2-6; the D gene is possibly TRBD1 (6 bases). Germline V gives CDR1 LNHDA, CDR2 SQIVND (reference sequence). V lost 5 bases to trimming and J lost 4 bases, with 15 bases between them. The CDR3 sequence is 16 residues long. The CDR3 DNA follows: TGTGCCAGTAGTCAGGGGAGCGCGGCAGGGGCCAACGTCCTGACTTTC. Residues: CASSQGSAAGANVLTF. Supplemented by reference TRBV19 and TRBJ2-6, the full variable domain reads DGGITQSPKYLFRKEGQNVTLSCEQNLNHDAMYWYRQDPGQGLRLIYYSQIVNDFQKGDIAEGYSVSREKKESFPLTVTSAQKNPTAFYLCASSQGSAAGANVLTFGAGSRLTVL.

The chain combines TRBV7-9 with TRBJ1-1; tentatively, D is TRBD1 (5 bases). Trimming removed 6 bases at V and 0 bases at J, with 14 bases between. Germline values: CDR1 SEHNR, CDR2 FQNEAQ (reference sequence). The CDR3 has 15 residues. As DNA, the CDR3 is TGTGCCAGCAGGTTTATGGGGGGTATGAACACTGAAGCTTTCTTT. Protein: CASRFMGGMNTEAFF.

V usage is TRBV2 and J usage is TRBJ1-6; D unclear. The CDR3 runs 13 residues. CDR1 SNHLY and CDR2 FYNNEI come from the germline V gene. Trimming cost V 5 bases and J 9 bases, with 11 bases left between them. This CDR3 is CASSPREISPLHF. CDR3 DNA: TGTGCCAGCAGTCCCCGGGAGATTTCACCCCTCCACTTT.

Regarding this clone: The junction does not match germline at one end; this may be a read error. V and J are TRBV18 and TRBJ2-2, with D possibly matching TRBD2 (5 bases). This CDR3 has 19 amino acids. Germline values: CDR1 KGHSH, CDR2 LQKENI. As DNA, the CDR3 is TGTGCCAGCTCATACCGAAACCTTCGTGAGGCAGATGAACACCGGGGAGCTGTTTTT. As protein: CASSYRNLREADEHRGAVF. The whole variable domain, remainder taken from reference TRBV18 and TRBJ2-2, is NAGVMQNPRHLVRRRGQEARLRCSPMKGHSHVYWYRQLPEEGLKFMVYLQKENIIDESGMPKERFSAEFPKEGPSILRIQQVVRGDSAAYFCASSYRNLREADEHRGAVFGEGSRLTVL.

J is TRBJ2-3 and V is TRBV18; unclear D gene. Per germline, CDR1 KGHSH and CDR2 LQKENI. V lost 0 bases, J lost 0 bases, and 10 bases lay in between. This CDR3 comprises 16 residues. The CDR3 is CASSPPAGRSTDTQYF. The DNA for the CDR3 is TGTGCCAGCTCACCACCGGCAGGCCGAAGCACAGATACGCAGTATTTT.

The CDR3 DNA sequence: TGTGCCACCAGTGATGTTACAGTGACAGGCTATGGCTACACCTTC. It translates to CATSDVTVTGYGYTF. The V gene is TRBV24-1, the J gene TRBJ1-2; D may be TRBD1 (6 bases). Trimming took 3 bases from V and 4 from J, leaving 14 bases between them. The CDR3 is made up of 15 amino acids. From germline, CDR1 is KGHDR and CDR2 SFDVKD.

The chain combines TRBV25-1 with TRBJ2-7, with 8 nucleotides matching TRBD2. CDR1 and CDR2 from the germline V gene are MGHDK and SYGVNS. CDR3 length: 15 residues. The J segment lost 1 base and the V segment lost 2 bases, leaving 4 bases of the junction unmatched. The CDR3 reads CASSEEGGGSYEQYF. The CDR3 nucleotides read TGTGCCAGCAGTGAAGAAGGCGGGGGGTCCTACGAGCAGTACTTC.

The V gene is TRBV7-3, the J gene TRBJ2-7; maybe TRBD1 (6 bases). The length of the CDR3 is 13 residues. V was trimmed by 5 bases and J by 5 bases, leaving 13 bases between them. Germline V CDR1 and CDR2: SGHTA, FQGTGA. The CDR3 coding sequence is TGTGCCAGCAGCATGCAGGGGACGCACGAGCAGTACTTC. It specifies CASSMQGTHEQYF. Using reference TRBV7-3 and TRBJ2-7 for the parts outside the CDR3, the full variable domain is GAGVSQTPSNKVTEKGKYVELRCDPISGHTALYWYRQSLGQGPEFLIYFQGTGAADDSGLPNDRFFAVRPEGSVSTLKIQRTERGDSAVYLCASSMQGTHEQYFGPGTRLTVT.

The CDR3 region has the DNA TGTGCCAGCAGCATAGGTAGACAAAACAATGAGCAGTTCTTC. Amino acids: CASSIGRQNNEQFF. The V call is TRBV21-1, the J call TRBJ2-1; no DNA check was done on the table's D call, TRBD1. TRBV21-1 is deemed a pseudogene. The CDR3 runs 14 residues.

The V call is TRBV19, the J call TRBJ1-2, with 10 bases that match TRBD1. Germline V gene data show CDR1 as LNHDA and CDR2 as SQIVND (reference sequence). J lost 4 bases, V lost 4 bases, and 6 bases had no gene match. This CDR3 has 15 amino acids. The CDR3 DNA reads TGTGCCAGTAGTAAGGCGACAGGGGGCATCTATGGCTACACCTTC. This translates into CASSKATGGIYGYTF.

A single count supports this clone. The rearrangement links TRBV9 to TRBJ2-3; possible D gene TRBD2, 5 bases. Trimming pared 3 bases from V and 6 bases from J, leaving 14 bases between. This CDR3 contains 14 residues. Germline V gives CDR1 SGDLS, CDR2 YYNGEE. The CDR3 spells CASSAVGVPDTQYF. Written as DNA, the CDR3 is TGTGCCAGCAGCGCGGTGGGAGTTCCGGATACGCAGTATTTT.

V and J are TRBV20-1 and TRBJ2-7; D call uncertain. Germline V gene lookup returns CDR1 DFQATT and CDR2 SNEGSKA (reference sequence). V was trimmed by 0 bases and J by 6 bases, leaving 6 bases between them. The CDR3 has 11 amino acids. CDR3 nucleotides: TGCAGTGCTAGAGACCCCTTCGAGCAGTACTTC. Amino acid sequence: CSARDPFEQYF.

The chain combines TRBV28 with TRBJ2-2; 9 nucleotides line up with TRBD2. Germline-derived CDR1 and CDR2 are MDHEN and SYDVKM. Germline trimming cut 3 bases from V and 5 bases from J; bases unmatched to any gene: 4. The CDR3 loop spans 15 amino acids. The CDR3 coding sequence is TGTGCCAGCAGTTTGGGCCTAGCGGGGACCGGGGAGCTGTTTTTT. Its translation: CASSLGLAGTGELFF.

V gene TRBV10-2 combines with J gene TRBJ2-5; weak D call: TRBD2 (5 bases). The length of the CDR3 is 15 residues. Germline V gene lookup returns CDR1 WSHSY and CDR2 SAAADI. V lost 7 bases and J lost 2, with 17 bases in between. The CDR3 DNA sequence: TGCGCCAGCAAGTCGGGGATCCCTCATCAAGAGACCCAGTACTTC. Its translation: CASKSGIPHQETQYF.

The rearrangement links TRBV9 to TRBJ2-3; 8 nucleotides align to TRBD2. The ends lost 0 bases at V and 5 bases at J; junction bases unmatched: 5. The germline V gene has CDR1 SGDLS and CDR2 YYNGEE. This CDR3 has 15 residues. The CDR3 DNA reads TGTGCCAGCAGCGTAGCGGGGGGGCCTCTAGATACGCAGTATTTT. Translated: CASSVAGGPLDTQYF.

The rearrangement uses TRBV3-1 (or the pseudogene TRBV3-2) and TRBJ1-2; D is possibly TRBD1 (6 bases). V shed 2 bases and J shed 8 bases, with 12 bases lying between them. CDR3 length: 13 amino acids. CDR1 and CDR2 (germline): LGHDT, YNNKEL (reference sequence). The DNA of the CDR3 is TGTGCCAGCAGCCAAATCAGGGGAGAGGGCTACACCTTC. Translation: CASSQIRGEGYTF.

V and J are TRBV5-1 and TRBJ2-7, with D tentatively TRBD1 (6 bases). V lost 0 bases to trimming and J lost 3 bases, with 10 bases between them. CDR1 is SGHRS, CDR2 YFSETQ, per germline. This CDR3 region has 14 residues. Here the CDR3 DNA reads TGCGCCAGCAGCTTGGGACAGGACGTCTACGAGCAGTACTTC. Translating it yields CASSLGQDVYEQYF.

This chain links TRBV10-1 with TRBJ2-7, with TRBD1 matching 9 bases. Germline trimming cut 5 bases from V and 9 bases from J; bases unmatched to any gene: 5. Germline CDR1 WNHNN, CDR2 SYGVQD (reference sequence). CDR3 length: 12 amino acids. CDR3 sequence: CASSPTGGGQYF. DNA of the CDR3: TGCGCCAGCAGTCCTACAGGGGGCGGGCAGTACTTC.

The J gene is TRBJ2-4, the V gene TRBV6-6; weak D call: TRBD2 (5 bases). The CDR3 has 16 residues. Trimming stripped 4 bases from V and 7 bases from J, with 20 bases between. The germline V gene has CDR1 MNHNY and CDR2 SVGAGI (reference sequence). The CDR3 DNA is TGTGCCAGCAGTTCAACCGGACTCCCGGTCGGGAACATTCAGTACTTC. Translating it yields CASSSTGLPVGNIQYF.

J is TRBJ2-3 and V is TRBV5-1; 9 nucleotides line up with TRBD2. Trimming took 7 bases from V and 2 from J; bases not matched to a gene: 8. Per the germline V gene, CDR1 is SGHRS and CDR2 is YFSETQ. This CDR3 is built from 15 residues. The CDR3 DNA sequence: TGCGCCAGCCGCGCGGGGGGGCCTGCCACAGATACGCAGTATTTT. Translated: CASRAGGPATDTQYF.

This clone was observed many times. This chain's CDR3 is CATSWSGNEKLFF. Written as DNA, the CDR3 is TGTGCCACCTCTTGGTCCGGTAATGAAAAACTGTTTTTT. The chain couples TRBV19 to TRBJ1-4, with D uncertain. The ends were cut back, 10 bases at V and 4 bases at J, with 13 bases in the middle. The CDR3 is 13 amino acids. CDR1 and CDR2 (germline): LNHDA, SQIVND (reference sequence).